The 11 T cell receptor beta chains below were found in one sample sequenced in a study of cytomegalovirus exposure and HLA in healthy donors. This PCR relied on a set of 60 Vbeta primers and 13 Jbeta primers. The assay was immunoSEQ multiplex PCR, and TCRdb's table has in-frame clones only and misses some. The data show about 180,000 clones, 65% to 85% seen once. The sequenced material came from PBMCs. These receptors all stem from a girl between 5 and 17 years old in good health and CMV-seropositive.

There are a few counts of this clone. The chain uses TRBV2 and TRBJ1-3; D not resolved. The V gene's germline CDR1 is SNHLY and CDR2 FYNNEI. V lost 7 bases and J 0 bases, leaving 7 bases between the germline ends. This CDR3 is built from 13 residues. The CDR3, as DNA: TGTGCCAGCACCACAGACTCTGGAAACACCATATATTTT. Encoded protein: CASTTDSGNTIYF. Drawing the rest from reference TRBV2 and TRBJ1-3, the complete variable domain is EPEVTQTPSHQVTQMGQEVILRCVPISNHLYFYWYRQILGQKVEFLVSFYNNEISEKSEIFDDQFSVERPDGSNFTLKIRSTKLEDSAMYFCASTTDSGNTIYFGEGSWLTVV.

As DNA, the CDR3 is TGCGCCAGCAGCCGAGCTTATGCGGGAGCCTCCACAGATACGCAGTATTTT. Translated: CASSRAYAGASTDTQYF. This rearrangement joins TRBV4-1 to TRBJ2-3; 7 bases match TRBD2. From germline, CDR1 is MGHRA and CDR2 YSYEKL. Unmatched junction bases numbered 12, after V lost 4 bases and J lost 2 bases. The CDR3 totals 17 residues.

This clone has just one count. Other DNA sequences within the sample encode an identical CDR3. J is TRBJ2-1 and V is TRBV5-1; D possibly corresponds to TRBD2 (6 bases). Trimming pared 1 base from V and 0 bases from J, leaving 11 bases between. This CDR3 contains 16 residues. Germline V gives CDR1 SGHRS, CDR2 YFSETQ. Here the CDR3 DNA reads TGCGCCAGCAGCTTGACTAGCCCGAGCTCCTACAATGAGCAGTTCTTC. Its translation: CASSLTSPSSYNEQFF.

In this sample, this clone turned up once. This chain joins TRBV18 and TRBJ2-1; D call uncertain. There are 13 residues in the CDR3. CDR1 KGHSH and CDR2 LQKENI come from the germline V gene. With 0 bases removed from V and 5 bases from J, the gap between germline ends came to 5 bases. CDR3 DNA: TGTGCCAGCTCACCACCGCCGGACAATGAGCAGTTCTTC. Protein sequence: CASSPPPDNEQFF.

The V call is TRBV7-9, the J call TRBJ1-2; D unclear. Trimming removed 1 base from V and 1 base from J, with 7 bases in between. The CDR3 spans 14 residues. Per the germline V gene, CDR1 is SEHNR and CDR2 is FQNEAQ (reference sequence). CDR3 residues: CASSLGGINYGYTF. The CDR3 DNA sequence: TGTGCCAGCAGCTTAGGAGGGATTAACTATGGCTACACCTTC.

V usage is TRBV11-2 and J usage is TRBJ1-2, with 9 bases aligning to TRBD1. This CDR3 is 15 amino acids long. Germline lookup yields CDR1 SGHAT and CDR2 FQNNGV. V was clipped by 7 bases and J by 5 bases; unmatched bases: 11. CDR3 coding DNA: TGTGCCAGCACCCCGAGGGACAGGGATTGGTATGGCTACACCTTC. The encoded protein is CASTPRDRDWYGYTF.

V is TRBV29-1 and J is TRBJ1-1; D perhaps matches TRBD1 (6 bases). The CDR3 loop spans 12 amino acids. V lost 6 bases to trimming and J lost 6 bases, with 14 bases between them. CDR1 SQVTM and CDR2 ANQGSEA come from the germline V gene. This chain's CDR3 is CSVWTESPEAFF. CDR3 DNA: TGCAGCGTCTGGACAGAAAGCCCTGAAGCTTTCTTT.

This chain connects TRBV4-3 to TRBJ1-1, with D perhaps matching TRBD1 (6 bases). The germline V gene has CDR1 LGHNA and CDR2 YSLEER. The CDR3 totals 15 residues. The germline V and J ends were trimmed by 0 bases and 5 bases, with 13 bases remaining between them. The CDR3 loop reads CASSQDRLRGTEAFF. The CDR3 DNA is TGCGCCAGCAGCCAAGATAGGCTCAGGGGAACTGAAGCTTTCTTT.

V and J are TRBV25-1 and TRBJ2-3, with unresolved D. The length of the CDR3 is 15 residues. Deletions cut 2 bases from V and 0 bases from J, with 9 bases between. Per the germline V gene, CDR1 is MGHDK and CDR2 is SYGVNS. The CDR3 DNA is TGTGCCAGCAGTGAAGGCCCGACTAGCACAGATACGCAGTATTTT. Translation gives CASSEGPTSTDTQYF.

The V call is TRBV19, the J call TRBJ1-4; 7 bases align to TRBD1. Germline trimming cut 5 bases from V and 5 bases from J; bases unmatched to any gene: 8. Germline assignment: CDR1 LNHDA and CDR2 SQIVND (reference sequence). The length of the CDR3 is 15 residues. CDR3: CASSPGTELNEKLFF. The DNA for the CDR3 is TGTGCCAGTAGTCCGGGGACAGAACTGAATGAAAAACTGTTTTTT.

The rearrangement links TRBV6-1 to TRBJ1-4; 10 bases fit TRBD1. CDR1 MNHNS and CDR2 SASEGT come from the germline V gene. The CDR3 is made up of 16 amino acids. V shed 4 bases, J shed 2 bases, and the junction held 4 bases outside the gene matches. The CDR3 nucleotides read TGTGCCAGCAGTGCTTGGACAGGGGGGACTAATGAAAAACTGTTTTTT. Protein product: CASSAWTGGTNEKLFF.